Following are 10 T cell receptor beta chains from one sample sequenced in a study of blood T cell repertoires in COVID-19. The repertoire was sequenced with immunoSEQ multiplex PCR; TCRdb's copy has only in-frame clones and lacks some. Of 90,000 to 150,000 clones listed, 75% to 90% are singletons. The sequenced sample consisted of peripheral blood. The receptors stem from a man aged 65 to 79 with active or convalescent COVID-19.

V gene TRBV28 combines with J gene TRBJ2-7; the match to TRBD1 covers 7 bases. V dropped 2 bases and J dropped 9; count of bases not matched to a gene: 7. This CDR3 contains 13 residues. The germline V gene encodes CDR1 MDHEN and CDR2 SYDVKM. CDR3: CASSLGQEYGQYF. The CDR3 coding sequence is TGTGCCAGCAGTTTAGGACAGGAATATGGGCAGTACTTC.

The rearrangement uses TRBV10-3 and TRBJ1-2; TRBD1 agrees at 7 bases. Looked up from germline, CDR1 is ENHRY and CDR2 is SYGVKD. This CDR3 comprises 15 residues. The trim removed 6 bases at V and 1 base at J, leaving 8 bases unmatched. In DNA form, the CDR3 reads TGTGCCATCAGACCCGGGACAGAGAATAACTATGGCTACACCTTC. It yields the protein CAIRPGTENNYGYTF.

V gene TRBV4-2 combines with J gene TRBJ2-2, with no clear D. CDR1 and CDR2 (germline): LGHNA, YNFKEQ. Trimming shortened V by 1 base and J by 7 bases, and 13 bases separated the two germline ends. CDR3 length: 15 residues. The CDR3 reads CASSQVPISGGELFF. CDR3 DNA sequence: TGTGCCAGCAGCCAAGTCCCTATATCGGGCGGGGAGCTGTTTTTT.

In this sample, this clone turned up a few times. The chain has TRBV12-3 or TRBV12-4 and TRBJ1-2, with D maybe TRBD1 (6 bases). The CDR3 has 13 residues. Trimming left V 0 bases short and J 8 bases short, with 10 bases between. The CDR3 nucleotides read TGTGCCAGCAGTTTAGCCTCAGGGGTGGGCTACACCTTC. It specifies CASSLASGVGYTF.

The chain couples TRBV5-4 to TRBJ2-5; tentative D call: TRBD1 (5 bases). The V gene lost 4 bases and the J gene lost 1 base, with 8 bases spanning the gap. Germline assignment: CDR1 SGHNT and CDR2 YYREEE (reference sequence). This CDR3 contains 13 residues. The CDR3 sequence is CASSPDTQETQYF. The CDR3 coding sequence is TGTGCCAGCAGCCCGGACACCCAAGAGACCCAGTACTTC. The whole variable domain, filled in from reference TRBV5-4 and TRBJ2-5, reads ETGVTQSPTHLIKTRGQQVTLRCSSQSGHNTVSWYQQALGQGPQFIFQYYREEENGRGNFPPRFSGLQFPNYSSELNVNALELDDSALYLCASSPDTQETQYFGPGTRLLVL.

The chain has TRBV29-1 and TRBJ2-1; 9 nucleotides line up with TRBD1. The germline gives CDR1 SQVTM, CDR2 ANQGSEA. The V segment lost 6 bases and the J segment 2 bases; nucleotides outside the gene matches: 5. There are 14 residues in the CDR3. This CDR3 reads CSVATGGTYNEQFF. CDR3 DNA sequence: TGCAGCGTAGCAACAGGGGGCACCTACAATGAGCAGTTCTTC.

The V gene is TRBV7-9, the J gene TRBJ2-7; TRBD2 matches at 7 bases. V shed 6 bases, J shed 2 bases, and the junction held 4 bases outside the gene matches. The CDR3 loop spans 13 amino acids. Germline V CDR1 and CDR2: SEHNR, FQNEAQ (reference sequence). This chain's CDR3 is CASRASGAYEQYF. CDR3 coding DNA: TGTGCCAGCAGGGCTAGCGGAGCCTACGAGCAGTACTTC. The complete variable domain, with remaining parts taken from reference TRBV7-9 and TRBJ2-7, reads DTGVSQNPRHKITKRGQNVTFRCDPISEHNRLYWYRQTLGQGPEFLTYFQNEAQLEKSRLLSDRFSAERPKGSFSTLEIQRTEQGDSAMYLCASRASGAYEQYFGPGTRLTVT.

V usage is TRBV30 and J usage is TRBJ1-1; D possibly corresponds to TRBD1 (6 bases). The CDR3 runs 11 residues. Germline CDR1 GTSNPN, CDR2 SVGIG (reference sequence). The CDR3 protein is CAATGYTEAFF. The CDR3 bases are TGTGCTGCCACAGGGTACACTGAAGCTTTCTTT.

This chain connects TRBV5-1 to TRBJ2-6, with D possibly being TRBD1 (5 bases). Trimming left V 1 base short and J 4 bases short, with 15 bases between. The CDR3 is made up of 17 amino acids. Germline values: CDR1 SGHRS, CDR2 YFSETQ. In DNA form, the CDR3 reads TGCGCCAGCAGCTTGTCCCCCCAGGGTACCGGGGCCAACGTCCTGACTTTC. Translated: CASSLSPQGTGANVLTF.

The chain has TRBV19 and TRBJ2-2; D gene uncertain. Looked up from germline, CDR1 is LNHDA and CDR2 is SQIVND (reference sequence). CDR3 length: 16 amino acids. Trimming took 3 bases from V and 0 from J, leaving 11 bases between them. The CDR3 DNA is TGTGCCAGTAGTATCCCTGCGGATTCGAACACCGGGGAGCTGTTTTTT. Translated: CASSIPADSNTGELFF.